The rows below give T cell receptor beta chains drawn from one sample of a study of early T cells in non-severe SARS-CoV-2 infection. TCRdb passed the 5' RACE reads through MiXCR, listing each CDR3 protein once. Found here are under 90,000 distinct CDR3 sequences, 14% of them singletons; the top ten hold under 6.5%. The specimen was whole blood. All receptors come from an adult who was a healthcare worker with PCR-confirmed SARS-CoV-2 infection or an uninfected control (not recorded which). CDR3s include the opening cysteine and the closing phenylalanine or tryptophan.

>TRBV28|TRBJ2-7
CASSSSPRRGYEQYF
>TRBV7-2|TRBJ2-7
CASSSRPGYEQYF
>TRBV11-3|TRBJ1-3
CASSSTESTIYF
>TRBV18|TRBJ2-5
CASSPGLLYQETQYF
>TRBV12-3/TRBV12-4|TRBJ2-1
CASSFGGGYGEQFF
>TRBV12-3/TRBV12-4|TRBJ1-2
CASTPTANYGYTF
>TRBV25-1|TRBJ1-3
CASVTANTIYF
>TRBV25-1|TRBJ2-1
CASSPFLAGGMDEQFF
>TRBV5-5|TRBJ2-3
CASSLGIGGGTDTQYF
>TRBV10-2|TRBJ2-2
CATWDHTNTGELFF
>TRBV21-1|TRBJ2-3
CARGRPNAETGKSTDTQYF
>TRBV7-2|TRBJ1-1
CASSLARETEAFF
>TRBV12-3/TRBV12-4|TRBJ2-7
CASSPGTVIPYEQYF
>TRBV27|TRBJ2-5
CASSRLTGTGVETQYF
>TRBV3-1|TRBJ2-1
CASSYHRTDEQFF
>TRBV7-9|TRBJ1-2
CASTIAREDYGYTF
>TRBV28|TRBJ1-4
CASSLRDRVNEKLFF
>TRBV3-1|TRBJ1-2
CASSQDLRNGYTF
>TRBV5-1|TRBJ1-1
CASSLPGTNTEAFF
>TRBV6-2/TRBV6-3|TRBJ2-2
CASSGGGDTGELFF
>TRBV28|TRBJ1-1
CASTAGRWGNTEAFF
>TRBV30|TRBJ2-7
CAWRTTSGVSYEQYF
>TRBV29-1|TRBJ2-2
CSGGSGGANTGELFF
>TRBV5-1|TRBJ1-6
CASSSSGQDNSPLHF
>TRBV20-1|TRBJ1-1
CSARAQVNTEAFF
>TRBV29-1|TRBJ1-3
CSVGFLGRAGNTIYF
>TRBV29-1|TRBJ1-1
CSVRTSGVGYTEAFF
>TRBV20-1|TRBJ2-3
CSARDGDLPRDTQYF
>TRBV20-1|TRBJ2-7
CSARDSQGYYEQYF
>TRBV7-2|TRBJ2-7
CASSPQGGGPYEQYF
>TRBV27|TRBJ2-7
CASSLYMRGVEVYEQYF
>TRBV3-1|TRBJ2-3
CASSQDLRGITDTQYF
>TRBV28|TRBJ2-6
CASSLSERAGANVLTF
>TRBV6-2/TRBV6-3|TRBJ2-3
CASSPRDRDRDTQYF
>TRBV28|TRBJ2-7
CASSSGPTYEQYF
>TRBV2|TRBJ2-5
CASSASGGNQETQYF
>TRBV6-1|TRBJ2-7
CAIFRDRVPYEQYF
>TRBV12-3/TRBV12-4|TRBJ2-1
CASRAAGTINNEQFF
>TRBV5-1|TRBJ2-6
CASSPLRGSGANVLTF
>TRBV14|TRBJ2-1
CASSQEVPGPHEQFF
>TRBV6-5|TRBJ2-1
CASIQLVPYEQFF
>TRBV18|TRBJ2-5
CASSPGQHQETQYF
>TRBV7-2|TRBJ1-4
CASSLNQDEKLFF
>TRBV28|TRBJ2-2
CASSRTGGLFF
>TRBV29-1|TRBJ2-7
CSVGDRVTYEQYF
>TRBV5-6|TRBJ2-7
CASSFGYTVSPIEQYF
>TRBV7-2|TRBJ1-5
CASSLGGTRPNQPQHF
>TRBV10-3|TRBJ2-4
CAIRGEGAKNIQYF
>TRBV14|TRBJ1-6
CASSQPDRGPNSPLHF
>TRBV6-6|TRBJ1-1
CASSYSLAGGTEAFF
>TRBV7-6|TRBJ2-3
CASSTHQLARTSTDTQYF
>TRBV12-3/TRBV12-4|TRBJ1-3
CASSPLATSGNTIYF